This TCR beta chain was sequenced during a study of blood T cell repertoires in COVID-19. Cohort allocation depended upon clinical history that participants reported. Original processing methods: Cell counts per sample came from amplifying reference gene primers. Assay: immunoSEQ multiplex PCR; the TCRdb copy retains only in-frame clones and omits some. V and J calls and clone size are as listed in that table; D and trimming were resolved from the DNA. This sample has more than 450,000 clones; 87% occur once, and the top ten carry under 0.85%. Trimming removed 2 bases from V and 10 bases from J, with 6 bases in between. Germline V gives CDR1 LNHDA, CDR2 SQIVND (reference sequence). There are 12 residues in the CDR3.

The sample was PBMCs or T cells enriched from blood (not recorded which). The source of this sequence is a woman aged 18-30 years who had recovered from COVID-19. The genes are TRBV19 and TRBJ1-6; D unresolved. The CDR3, as DNA: TGTGCCAGTAGTATATATCCCTCACCCCTCCACTTT. Encoded protein: CASSIYPSPLHF.